This T cell receptor beta chain derives from a study of blood T cell repertoires in COVID-19. Looked up from germline, CDR1 is MNHEY and CDR2 is SVGAGI. The CDR3 has 16 residues. After removal of 4 bases from V and 3 bases from J, the junction contained 8 bases not matched to a gene. Participants were aged about 18 to 95 years, lived in about two dozen US areas, and enrolled virtually. Some clones are missing from TCRdb's copy, which holds only in-frame ones; the method was immunoSEQ multiplex PCR. The repertoire holds 300,000 to 450,000 clones, about 89% seen once, with approximately 1.2% in the top ten.

Sequenced: PBMCs or T cells enriched from blood (not recorded which). This rearrangement joins TRBV6-5 to TRBJ1-5; 8 bases agree with TRBD1. The clonotype was recovered from a young man who had recovered from COVID-19. CDR3 DNA sequence: TGTGCCAGCAGTTCCGGACAGGGCCACTACAATCAGCCCCAGCATTTT. Amino acid sequence: CASSSGQGHYNQPQHF.